These 26 T cell receptor beta chains originate from one sample sequenced in a study of CD8+ T cells in alopecia areata. RNA extraction was followed by reverse transcription into cDNA, which acted as the sequencing template. Clones were read by immunoSEQ multiplex PCR, and TCRdb kept only the in-frame ones, dropping some. The sample yields approximately 63,000 clones, 60% seen once. The sample was CD8+ T cells sorted from blood, taken at week 0. These receptor sequences come from a human donor with alopecia areata.

The V gene is TRBV30, the J gene TRBJ1-5; D not resolved. The germline gives CDR1 GTSNPN, CDR2 SVGIG (reference sequence). The CDR3 length is 13 residues. Trimming left V 0 bases short and J 0 bases short, with 3 bases between. DNA of the CDR3: TGTGCCTGGAGTGTTTTTAGCAATCAGCCCCAGCATTTT. This gives the protein CAWSVFSNQPQHF.

This clone was detected once. The chain couples TRBV4-3 to TRBJ2-7; unclear D gene. Trimming removed 4 bases at V and 3 bases at J, with 13 bases between. The germline V gene encodes CDR1 LGHNA and CDR2 YSLEER. This CDR3 is 14 amino acids long. Written as DNA, the CDR3 is TGCGCCAGCAGCCCAAACACAAACGACTACGAGCAGTACTTC. Its protein is CASSPNTNDYEQYF.

The genes are TRBV10-3 and TRBJ2-6, with D possibly TRBD1 on 6 matching bases. There are 16 residues in the CDR3. V lost 3 bases and J 0 bases, leaving 9 bases between the germline ends. Germline V gene sequence: CDR1 ENHRY, CDR2 SYGVKD. CDR3 in amino acids: CAISDRGDSGANVLTF. CDR3 DNA: TGTGCCATCAGTGACAGGGGCGACTCTGGGGCCAACGTCCTGACTTTC.

This chain links TRBV4-1 with TRBJ1-2, with unresolved D. With 4 bases removed from V and 6 bases from J, the gap between germline ends came to 9 bases. The germline V gene has CDR1 MGHRA and CDR2 YSYEKL. The CDR3 runs 12 residues. DNA for the CDR3: TGCGCCAGCAGCCTGCGGGGAAATGGCTACACCTTC. This sequence encodes CASSLRGNGYTF.

This clone has only a few counts. The chain is built from TRBV19 and TRBJ2-1; D possibly uses TRBD1 or TRBD2 (5 bases each). Trimming pared 5 bases from V and 6 bases from J, leaving 20 bases between. CDR1 and CDR2 (germline): LNHDA, SQIVND (reference sequence). CDR3 length equals 16 residues. The CDR3 protein is CASSPFGDPFGNEQFF. As DNA, the CDR3 is TGTGCCAGTAGTCCCTTTGGGGACCCCTTCGGCAATGAGCAGTTCTTC.

The J gene is TRBJ2-1, the V gene TRBV4-1; D is perhaps TRBD1 (6 bases). Per germline, CDR1 MGHRA and CDR2 YSYEKL. This CDR3 spans 15 amino acids. V lost 1 base and J 3 bases, leaving 10 bases between the germline ends. In DNA form, the CDR3 reads TGCGCCAGCAGCCAAGGAGCAGGGGACTACAATGAGCAGTTCTTC. This codes for CASSQGAGDYNEQFF.

There are a few counts of this clone. The V call is TRBV4-3, the J call TRBJ2-3, with a weak D call TRBD2 (7 bases). This CDR3 region has 16 residues. Per the germline V gene, CDR1 is LGHNA and CDR2 is YSLEER. V lost 0 bases, J lost 1 base, and 11 bases lay in between. CDR3 coding DNA: TGCGCCAGCAGCCAAGAGTGGGGGGGCGGCACAGATACGCAGTATTTT. It specifies CASSQEWGGGTDTQYF.

The chain carries TRBV5-4 and TRBJ2-1; no clear D gene. V gave up 2 bases and J gave up 2 bases, with 11 bases separating them. CDR3 length: 15 amino acids. Germline CDR1 SGHNT, CDR2 YYREEE (reference sequence). The CDR3 sequence is CASSFKGPTYNEQFF. CDR3 coding DNA: TGTGCCAGCAGCTTCAAGGGTCCGACCTACAATGAGCAGTTCTTC. Together with reference TRBV5-4 and TRBJ2-1, the CDR3 gives the full variable domain: ETGVTQSPTHLIKTRGQQVTLRCSSQSGHNTVSWYQQALGQGPQFIFQYYREEENGRGNFPPRFSGLQFPNYSSELNVNALELDDSALYLCASSFKGPTYNEQFFGPGTRLTVL.

This clone was picked up a small number of times. V is TRBV30 and J is TRBJ2-7; TRBD1 might be the D (6 bases). V lost 0 bases and J lost 5, with 14 bases in between. This CDR3 is 14 amino acids long. CDR1 and CDR2 (germline): GTSNPN, SVGIG (reference sequence). CDR3 sequence reads: CAWSVQQGLNEQYF. The CDR3 coding sequence is TGTGCCTGGAGTGTACAACAGGGTCTCAACGAGCAGTACTTC.

This chain uses TRBV5-6 with TRBJ2-4; perhaps TRBD1 as D (5 bases). CDR3 length: 18 residues. Germline V CDR1 and CDR2: SGHDT, YYEEEE. V lost 2 bases and J 2 bases, leaving 20 bases between the germline ends. The CDR3 nucleotides are TGTGCCAGCAGCTTAGCAGGGCGAGGTATTTGGTCCAAAAACATTCAGTACTTC. Translated, it gives CASSLAGRGIWSKNIQYF.

The J gene is TRBJ1-2, the V gene TRBV19, with unresolved D. The germline CDR1 and CDR2 sequences are LNHDA and SQIVND (reference sequence). Trimming stripped 9 bases from V and 0 bases from J, with 11 bases between. CDR3 length equals 13 residues. The CDR3 is CASTGMTNYGYTF. The CDR3, as DNA: TGTGCCAGCACCGGGATGACTAACTATGGCTACACCTTC. Full variable domain (missing parts from reference TRBV19 and TRBJ1-2): DGGITQSPKYLFRKEGQNVTLSCEQNLNHDAMYWYRQDPGQGLRLIYYSQIVNDFQKGDIAEGYSVSREKKESFPLTVTSAQKNPTAFYLCASTGMTNYGYTFGSGTRLTVV.

The CDR3 reads CAWSVDRGYEQYF. CDR3 DNA: TGTGCCTGGAGCGTAGACAGGGGCTACGAGCAGTACTTC. The V call is TRBV30, the J call TRBJ2-7; 8 nucleotides agree with TRBD1. J was trimmed by 3 bases and V by 3 bases; bases with no gene match: 4. The CDR3 runs 13 residues. CDR1 and CDR2 from the germline V gene are GTSNPN and SVGIG (reference sequence).

This chain connects TRBV20-1 to TRBJ2-7; D uncertain. CDR1 DFQATT and CDR2 SNEGSKA come from the germline V gene (reference sequence). The CDR3 consists of 11 residues. Trimming left V 6 bases short and J 0 bases short, with 6 bases between. CDR3 nucleotides: TGCAGTGCCCGGAGCTCCTACGAGCAGTACTTC. Encoded protein: CSARSSYEQYF.

This sequence joins TRBV19 and TRBJ2-6, with D hard to call. The V end was cut by 3 bases, the J end by 0 bases, with 3 bases between. Per germline, CDR1 LNHDA and CDR2 SQIVND (reference sequence). The CDR3 length is 14 residues. CDR3 DNA sequence: TGTGCCAGTAGTATCGGCTCTGGGGCCAACGTCCTGACTTTC. Its translation: CASSIGSGANVLTF.

V gene TRBV6-6 combines with J gene TRBJ2-7; 12 nucleotides agree with TRBD2. V shed 3 bases and J 3 bases; nucleotides not matched to a gene: 6. CDR1 is MNHNY, CDR2 SVGAGI, per germline (reference sequence). This CDR3 region has 16 residues. DNA for the CDR3: TGTGCCAGCAGTTATCCCCCTAGCGGGAGGGACTACGAGCAGTACTTC. It is translated as CASSYPPSGRDYEQYF.

This clone is a singleton in its sample. The same CDR3 can be traced to other DNA sequences in this sample. V usage is TRBV4-1 and J usage is TRBJ2-7; D is possibly TRBD1 (6 bases). Trimming stripped 3 bases from V and 3 bases from J, with 9 bases between. The CDR3 totals 13 residues. Germline CDR1 MGHRA, CDR2 YSYEKL. The CDR3, as DNA: TGCGCCAGCAGCCAGGAACAGGGCTACGAGCAGTACTTC. Translating gives CASSQEQGYEQYF.

The chain carries TRBV7-2 and TRBJ1-5; D is ambiguous. The CDR3 spans 14 residues. Trimming removed 1 base from V and 1 base from J, with 5 bases in between. Germline V CDR1 and CDR2: SGHTA, FQGNSA. This chain's CDR3 is CASSLGLSNQPQHF. DNA for the CDR3: TGTGCCAGCAGCTTAGGGCTGAGCAATCAGCCCCAGCATTTT.

This rearrangement joins TRBV7-2 to TRBJ1-5, with D possibly TRBD1 on 6 matching bases. Germline assignment: CDR1 SGHTA and CDR2 FQGNSA. CDR3 length: 16 residues. V lost 1 base and J lost 4, with 14 bases in between. The CDR3 protein is CASSLGLQGSNQPQHF. DNA of the CDR3: TGTGCCAGCAGCTTAGGTCTCCAGGGGTCAAATCAGCCCCAGCATTTT.

This clone was seen once. The CDR3 protein is CASSEGNEQFF. CDR3 nucleotides: TGTGCCAGCAGCGAGGGAAATGAGCAGTTCTTC. The chain recombines TRBV5-6 with TRBJ2-1, with D perhaps TRBD2 (5 bases). There are 11 residues in the CDR3. Germline assignment: CDR1 SGHDT and CDR2 YYEEEE. V lost 4 bases to trimming and J lost 7 bases, with 6 bases between them.

The V gene is TRBV7-2, the J gene TRBJ2-5; possibly TRBD2 for D (5 bases). V shed 2 bases and J shed 5 bases, with 9 bases lying between them. Germline assignment: CDR1 SGHTA and CDR2 FQGNSA. The length of the CDR3 is 13 residues. The CDR3 loop is CASSLRERETQYF. As DNA, the CDR3 is TGTGCCAGCAGCTTAAGGGAGAGGGAGACCCAGTACTTC.

A few counts support this clone. CDR3 sequence (DNA): TGTGCCAGCAGTTCCCTTACCCCGGTGGCAAGTGAGACCCAGTACTTC. It codes for CASSSLTPVASETQYF. This chain joins TRBV27 and TRBJ2-5; the D is unclear. Trimming took 4 bases from V and 5 from J, leaving 20 bases between them. Germline CDR1 and CDR2: MNHEY and SMNVEV (reference sequence). The CDR3 loop spans 16 amino acids.

This chain connects TRBV6-5 to TRBJ2-5; D gene uncertain. Germline values: CDR1 MNHEY, CDR2 SVGAGI. CDR3 length: 14 amino acids. The V gene lost 6 bases and the J gene lost 2 bases, with 13 bases spanning the gap. This CDR3 is CASSFLTNQETQYF. In DNA, the CDR3 is TGTGCCAGCAGCTTCTTGACAAATCAAGAGACCCAGTACTTC.

This chain uses TRBV27 with TRBJ2-7; D call uncertain. Trimming stripped 4 bases from V and 2 bases from J, with 12 bases between. The CDR3 is 14 residues long. Germline values: CDR1 MNHEY, CDR2 SMNVEV (reference sequence). CDR3 amino acids: CASSWYSDAYEQYF. CDR3 bases: TGTGCCAGCAGTTGGTACAGCGACGCCTACGAGCAGTACTTC.

This chain uses TRBV30 with TRBJ2-7; TRBD2 aligns across 10 bases. The length of the CDR3 is 17 residues. Germline-derived CDR1 and CDR2 are GTSNPN and SVGIG (reference sequence). V trimming: 7 bases; J trimming: 3 bases; junction bases outside the gene matches: 18. CDR3 sequence (DNA): TGTGCCTTCTGGACACCCCATCAATCTAGCGGGAGCTACGAGCAGTACTTC. This translates into CAFWTPHQSSGSYEQYF.

This sequence joins TRBV7-2 and TRBJ1-1; 7 nucleotides agree with TRBD1. The junction had 5 bases not matched to a gene; V was cut back by 4 bases and J by 0 bases. The V gene's germline CDR1 is SGHTA and CDR2 FQGNSA. This CDR3 has 15 amino acids. CDR3 in amino acids: CASSYHRGLNTEAFF. The DNA for the CDR3 is TGTGCCAGCAGCTACCACAGGGGCCTGAACACTGAAGCTTTCTTT.

This clone was counted many times. CDR3 bases: TGTGCCAGCAGTTACGCGGACGCCTTGGAGGGCTACACCTTC. It yields the protein CASSYADALEGYTF. V and J are TRBV6-5 and TRBJ1-2; D unclear. Trimming left V 2 bases short and J 8 bases short, with 15 bases between. CDR1 and CDR2 from the germline V gene are MNHEY and SVGAGI. The CDR3 extends over 14 amino acids.